The TCR beta chain under discussion was sequenced for a study of cytomegalovirus exposure and HLA in healthy donors. Assay: immunoSEQ multiplex PCR; the TCRdb copy retains only in-frame clones and omits some. The sample shows 95,000 to 150,000 clones, 85% to 95% of them seen only once. A single count supports this clone. The trim removed 4 bases at V and 2 bases at J, leaving 4 bases unmatched. The CDR3 consists of 14 residues. Germline V gene lookup returns CDR1 SGHNT and CDR2 YYREEE (reference sequence). The sequence was collected from a woman aged 18-30 years in good health and CMV-seronegative. Sequenced: PBMCs. This sequence joins TRBV5-4 and TRBJ2-3; TRBD1 aligns across 7 bases. This CDR3 is CASSQGQSTDTQYF. In DNA form, the CDR3 reads TGTGCCAGCAGCCAGGGACAGTCCACAGATACGCAGTATTTT.